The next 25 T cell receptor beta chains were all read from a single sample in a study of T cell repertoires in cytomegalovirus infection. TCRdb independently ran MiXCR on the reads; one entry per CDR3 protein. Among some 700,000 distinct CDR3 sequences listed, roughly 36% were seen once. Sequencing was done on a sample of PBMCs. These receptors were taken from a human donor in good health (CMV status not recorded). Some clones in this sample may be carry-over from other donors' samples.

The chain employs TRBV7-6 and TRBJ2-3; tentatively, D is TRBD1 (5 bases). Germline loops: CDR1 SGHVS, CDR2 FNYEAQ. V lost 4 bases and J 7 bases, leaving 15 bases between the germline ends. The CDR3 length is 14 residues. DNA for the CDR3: TGTGCCAGCAGCTGGGGCGGCAATCGAAATACGCAGTATTTT. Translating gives CASSWGGNRNTQYF.

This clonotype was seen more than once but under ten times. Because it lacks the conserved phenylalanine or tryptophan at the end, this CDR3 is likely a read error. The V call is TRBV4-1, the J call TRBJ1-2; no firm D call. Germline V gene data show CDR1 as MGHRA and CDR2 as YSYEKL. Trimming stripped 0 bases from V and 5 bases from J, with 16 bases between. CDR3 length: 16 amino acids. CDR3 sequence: CASSQDAAQPRYGYTL. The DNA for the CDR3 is TGCGCCAGCAGCCAAGATGCCGCCCAGCCGCGGTATGGCTACACCTTA.

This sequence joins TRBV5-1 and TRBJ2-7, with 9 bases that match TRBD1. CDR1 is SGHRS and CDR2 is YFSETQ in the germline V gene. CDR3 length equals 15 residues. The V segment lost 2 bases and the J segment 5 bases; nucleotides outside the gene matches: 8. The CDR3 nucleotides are TGCGCCAGCAGCTTCAACACAGGGGGCTTGGACGAGCAGTACTTC. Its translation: CASSFNTGGLDEQYF.

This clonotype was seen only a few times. Written as DNA, the CDR3 is TGTGCCAGCAGTGAAGCGCGTTCAGGGAGTCAGCCCCAGCATTTT. Protein product: CASSEARSGSQPQHF. The V call is TRBV2, the J call TRBJ1-5, with a possible D match to TRBD1 (5 bases). CDR1 and CDR2 (germline): SNHLY, FYNNEI. The CDR3 covers 15 residues. V was pared by 0 bases and J by 6 bases, with 12 bases between.

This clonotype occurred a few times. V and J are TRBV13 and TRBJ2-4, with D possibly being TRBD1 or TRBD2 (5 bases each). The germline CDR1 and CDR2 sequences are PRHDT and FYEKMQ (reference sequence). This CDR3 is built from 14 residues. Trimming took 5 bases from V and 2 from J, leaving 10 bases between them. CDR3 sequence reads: CASSLTGPKNIQYF. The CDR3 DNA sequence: TGTGCCAGCAGCCTGACGGGACCCAAAAACATTCAGTACTTC.

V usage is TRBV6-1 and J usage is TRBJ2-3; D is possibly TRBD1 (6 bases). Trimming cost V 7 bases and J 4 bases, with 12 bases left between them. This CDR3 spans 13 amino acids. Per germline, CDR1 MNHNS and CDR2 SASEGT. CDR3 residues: CASKGGVADTQYF. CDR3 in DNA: TGTGCCAGCAAAGGGGGAGTAGCAGATACGCAGTATTTT.

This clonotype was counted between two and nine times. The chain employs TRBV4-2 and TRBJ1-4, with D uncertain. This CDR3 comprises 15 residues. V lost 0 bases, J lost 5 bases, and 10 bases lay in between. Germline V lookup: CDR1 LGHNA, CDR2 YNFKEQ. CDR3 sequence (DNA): TGTGCCAGCAGCCAAGATCCACGGACGAATGAAAAACTGTTTTTT. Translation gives CASSQDPRTNEKLFF.

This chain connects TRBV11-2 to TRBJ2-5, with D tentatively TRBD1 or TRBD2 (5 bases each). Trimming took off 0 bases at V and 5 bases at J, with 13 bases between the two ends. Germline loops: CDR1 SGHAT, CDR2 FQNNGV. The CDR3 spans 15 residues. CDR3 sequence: CASSLEWGRGETQYF. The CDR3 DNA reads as TGTGCCAGCAGCTTAGAATGGGGCCGAGGGGAGACCCAGTACTTC.

CDR3 in DNA: TGTGCCAGCAGGGGGACGGCACAGGGCTATAATTCACCCCTCCACTTT. Its translation is CASRGTAQGYNSPLHF. The V call is TRBV27, the J call TRBJ1-6; the D gene is possibly TRBD1 (6 bases). From germline, CDR1 is MNHEY and CDR2 SMNVEV (reference sequence). V was shortened by 6 bases and J by 3 bases, with 15 bases between the two germline ends. The CDR3 sequence is 16 residues long.

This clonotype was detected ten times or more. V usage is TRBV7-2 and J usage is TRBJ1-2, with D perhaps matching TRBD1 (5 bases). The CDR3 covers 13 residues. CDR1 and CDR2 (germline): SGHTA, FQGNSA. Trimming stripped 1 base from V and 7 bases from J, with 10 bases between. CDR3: CASSLVGGGGYTF. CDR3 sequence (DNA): TGTGCCAGCAGCTTAGTGGGGGGGGGTGGCTACACCTTC.

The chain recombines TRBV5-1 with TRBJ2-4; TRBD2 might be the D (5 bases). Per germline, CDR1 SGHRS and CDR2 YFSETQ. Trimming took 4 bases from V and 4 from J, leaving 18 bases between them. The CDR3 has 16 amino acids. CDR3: CASSPPPPGSKNIQYF. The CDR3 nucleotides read TGCGCCAGCAGCCCACCCCCGCCGGGATCGAAAAACATTCAGTACTTC.

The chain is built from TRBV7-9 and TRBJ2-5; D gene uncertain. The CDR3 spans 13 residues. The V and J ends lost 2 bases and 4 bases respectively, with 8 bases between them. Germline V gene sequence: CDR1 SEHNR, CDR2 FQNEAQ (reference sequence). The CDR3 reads CASSLLTSETQYF. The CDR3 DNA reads TGTGCCAGCAGCTTACTGACTTCAGAGACCCAGTACTTC.

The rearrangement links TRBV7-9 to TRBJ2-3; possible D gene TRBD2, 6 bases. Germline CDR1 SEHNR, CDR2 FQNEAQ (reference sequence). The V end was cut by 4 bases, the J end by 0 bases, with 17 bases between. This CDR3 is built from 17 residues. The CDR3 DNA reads TGTGCCAGCAGCTCGCCTCCTAGCGTTTCTAGCACAGATACGCAGTATTTT. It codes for CASSSPPSVSSTDTQYF. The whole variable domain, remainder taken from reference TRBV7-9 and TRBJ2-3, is DTGVSQNPRHKITKRGQNVTFRCDPISEHNRLYWYRQTLGQGPEFLTYFQNEAQLEKSRLLSDRFSAERPKGSFSTLEIQRTEQGDSAMYLCASSSPPSVSSTDTQYFGPGTRLTVL.

The CDR3 spells CASSHRDRGIYEQYF. The CDR3 coding sequence is TGTGCCAGCAGTCACCGGGACAGGGGTATCTACGAGCAGTACTTC. The chain couples TRBV12-3 or TRBV12-4 to TRBJ2-7; 10 bases are a match to TRBD1. The V and J ends lost 5 bases and 3 bases, in that order; junction bases with no gene match: 7. The CDR3 is made up of 15 amino acids.

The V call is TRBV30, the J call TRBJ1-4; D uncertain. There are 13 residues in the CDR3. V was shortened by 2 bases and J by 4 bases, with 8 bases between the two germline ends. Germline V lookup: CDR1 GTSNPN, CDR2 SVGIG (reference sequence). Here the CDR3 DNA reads TGTGCCTGGAGTACGTCCTATAATGAAAAACTGTTTTTT. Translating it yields CAWSTSYNEKLFF.

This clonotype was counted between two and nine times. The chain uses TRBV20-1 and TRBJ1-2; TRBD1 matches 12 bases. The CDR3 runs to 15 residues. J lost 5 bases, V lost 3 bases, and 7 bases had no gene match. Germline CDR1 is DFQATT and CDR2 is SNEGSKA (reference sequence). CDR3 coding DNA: TGCAGTGCTAGGGGACAGGGGGCGAACGCTTATGGCTACACCTTC. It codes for CSARGQGANAYGYTF.

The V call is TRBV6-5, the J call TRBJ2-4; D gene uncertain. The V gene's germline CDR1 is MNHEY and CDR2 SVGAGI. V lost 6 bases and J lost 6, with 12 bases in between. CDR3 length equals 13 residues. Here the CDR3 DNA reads TGTGCCAGCAGCACCGGGCGATTAAACATTCAGTACTTC. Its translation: CASSTGRLNIQYF.

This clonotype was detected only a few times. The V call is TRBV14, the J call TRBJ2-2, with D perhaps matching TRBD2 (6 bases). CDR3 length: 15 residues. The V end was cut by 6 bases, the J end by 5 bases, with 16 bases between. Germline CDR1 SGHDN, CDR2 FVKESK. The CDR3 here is CASRGGIMPTGELFF. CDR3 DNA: TGTGCCAGCAGGGGCGGGATTATGCCGACCGGGGAGCTGTTTTTT.

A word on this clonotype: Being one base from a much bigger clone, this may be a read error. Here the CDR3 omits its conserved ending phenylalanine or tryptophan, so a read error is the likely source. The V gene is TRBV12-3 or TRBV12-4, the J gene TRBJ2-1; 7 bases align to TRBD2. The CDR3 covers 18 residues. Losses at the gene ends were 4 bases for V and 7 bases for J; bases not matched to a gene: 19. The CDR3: CASSSGRSLADPRNEQFL. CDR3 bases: TGTGCCAGCAGTTCCGGGCGATCCCTAGCGGACCCTAGGAATGAGCAGTTCTTA.

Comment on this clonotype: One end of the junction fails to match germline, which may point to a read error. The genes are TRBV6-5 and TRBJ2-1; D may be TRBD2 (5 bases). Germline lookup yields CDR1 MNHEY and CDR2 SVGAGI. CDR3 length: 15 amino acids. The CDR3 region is CASSELYGSYKEQLF. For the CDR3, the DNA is TGTGCCAGCAGTGAATTGTATGGGAGCTACAAGGAGCAGTTATTC.

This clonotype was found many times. In nucleotides, the CDR3 is TGTGCCAGCAGCTTAGGGGGGGACCTCTACGAGCAGTACTTC. It is translated as CASSLGGDLYEQYF. The V and J genes are TRBV7-6 and TRBJ2-7; possible D gene TRBD2, 6 bases. Trimming shortened V by 1 base and J by 3 bases, and 10 bases separated the two germline ends. Germline V lookup: CDR1 SGHVS, CDR2 FNYEAQ. The CDR3 sequence is 14 residues long.

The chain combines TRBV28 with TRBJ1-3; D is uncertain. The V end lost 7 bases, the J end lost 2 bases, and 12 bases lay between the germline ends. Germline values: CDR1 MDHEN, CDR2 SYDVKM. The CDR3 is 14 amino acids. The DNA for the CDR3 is TGTGCCAGCAATACGAACGCTGCTGGAAACACCATATATTTT. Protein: CASNTNAAGNTIYF.

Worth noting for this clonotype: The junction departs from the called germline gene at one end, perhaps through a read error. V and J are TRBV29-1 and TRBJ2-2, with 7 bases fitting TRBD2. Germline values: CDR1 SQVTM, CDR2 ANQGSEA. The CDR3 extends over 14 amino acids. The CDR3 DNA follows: TGCAGCGTCGCTGACTGGGGAGGGTCCGGGGAGCTGTGTTTT. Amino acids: CSVADWGGSGELCF.

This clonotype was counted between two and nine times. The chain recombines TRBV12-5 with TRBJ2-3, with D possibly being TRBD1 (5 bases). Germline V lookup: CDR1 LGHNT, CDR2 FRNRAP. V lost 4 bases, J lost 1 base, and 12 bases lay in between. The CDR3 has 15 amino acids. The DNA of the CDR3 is TGTGCTAGTGGTTCAACCCTACAGGGCACAGATACGCAGTATTTT. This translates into CASGSTLQGTDTQYF.

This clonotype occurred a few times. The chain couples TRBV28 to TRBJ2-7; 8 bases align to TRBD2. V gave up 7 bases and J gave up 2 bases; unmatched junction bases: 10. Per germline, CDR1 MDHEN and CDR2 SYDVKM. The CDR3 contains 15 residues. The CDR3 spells CASTTGGSGAYEQYF. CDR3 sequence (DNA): TGTGCCAGCACCACGGGGGGGAGCGGGGCCTACGAGCAGTACTTC.